This entry is about one TCR beta chain. Its cognate antigen is unknown. The data were taken from a study of T cell responses to AZD1222 COVID-19 vaccine. Regarding the study as a whole: Females outnumbered males among donors, who were mostly white British; clonal diversity was possibly underestimated.

Only in-frame clones appear in the TCRdb table, and some are missing; sequencing was by immunoSEQ multiplex PCR. The sample consists of over 100,000 clones, around 90% of them appearing once. Here the sequenced sample was peripheral blood, taken on day 0 of AZD1222 vaccination. The receptor's source is an adult in good health.

CDR3 coding DNA: TGTGCCAGCAGTATCCCGGGACTAGGGGTATACGAGCAGTACTTC. This translates into CASSIPGLGVYEQYF. V usage is TRBV28 and J usage is TRBJ2-7, with 8 bases lining up with TRBD2. The V and J ends lost 5 bases and 4 bases, in that order; junction bases with no gene match: 10. Germline CDR1 and CDR2: MDHEN and SYDVKM. This CDR3 has 15 residues.